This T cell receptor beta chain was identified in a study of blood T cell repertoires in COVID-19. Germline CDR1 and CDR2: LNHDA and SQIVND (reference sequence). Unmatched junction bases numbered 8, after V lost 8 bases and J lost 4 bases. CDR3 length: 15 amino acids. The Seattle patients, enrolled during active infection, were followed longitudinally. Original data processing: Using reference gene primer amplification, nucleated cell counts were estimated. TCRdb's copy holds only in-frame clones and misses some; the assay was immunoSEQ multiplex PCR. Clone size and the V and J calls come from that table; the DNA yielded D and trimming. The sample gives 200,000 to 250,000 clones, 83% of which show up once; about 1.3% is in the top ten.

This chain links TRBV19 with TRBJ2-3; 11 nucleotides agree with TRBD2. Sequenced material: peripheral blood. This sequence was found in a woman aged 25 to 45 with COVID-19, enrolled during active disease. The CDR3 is CASASLAGGSDTQYF. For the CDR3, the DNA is TGTGCCAGTGCGTCTCTAGCGGGAGGATCAGATACGCAGTATTTT.